The clone carrying this TCR beta chain was seen at least ten times. No antigen is known for it. This CDR3 is built from 14 residues. Germline trimming cut 6 bases from V and 5 bases from J; bases unmatched to any gene: 6. This sample was taken from a study of CD8 T cells in ankylosing spondylitis. Study-wide points: Ankylosing spondylitis blood seemed to carry a telltale TCR beta motif made of several highly homologous variants. Reports say disease-linked clones showed up significantly more in matched ankylosing spondylitis synovial fluid. Some motif variants were previously reported in reactive arthritis synovial fluid and blood.

Preparation of TCR beta libraries was done by quantitative 5'-RACE with molecular barcodes. One entry per CDR3 protein results from TCRdb running MiXCR on the 5' RACE reads. The top ten hold about 20% of the sample, which has approximately 220,000 distinct CDR3 sequences, under 12% seen once. Material: blood, either unsorted or a sorted T cell fraction (not recorded which). This chain links TRBV12-3 or TRBV12-4 with TRBJ2-2; 7 bases agree with TRBD2. This receptor was obtained from a male donor with ankylosing spondylitis or in good health (not recorded which). CDR3 protein: CASSANGRTGELFF. In nucleotides, the CDR3 is TGTGCCAGCAGCGCCAACGGGAGGACCGGGGAGCTGTTTTTT.